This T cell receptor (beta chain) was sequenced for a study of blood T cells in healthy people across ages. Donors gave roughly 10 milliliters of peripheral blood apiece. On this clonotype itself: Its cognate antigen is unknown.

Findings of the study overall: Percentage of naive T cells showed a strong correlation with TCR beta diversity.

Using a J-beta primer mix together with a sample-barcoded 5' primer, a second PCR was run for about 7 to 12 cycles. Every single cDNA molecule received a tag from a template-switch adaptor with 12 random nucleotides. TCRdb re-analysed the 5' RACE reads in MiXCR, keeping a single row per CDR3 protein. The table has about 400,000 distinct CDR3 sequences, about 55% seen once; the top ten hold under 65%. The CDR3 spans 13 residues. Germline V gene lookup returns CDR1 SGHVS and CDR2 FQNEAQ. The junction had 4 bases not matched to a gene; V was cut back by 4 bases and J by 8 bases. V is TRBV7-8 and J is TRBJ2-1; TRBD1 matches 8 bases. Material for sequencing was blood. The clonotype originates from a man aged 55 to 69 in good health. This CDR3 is CASSSQGAHEQFF. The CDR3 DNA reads TGTGCCAGCAGCTCTCAGGGGGCTCATGAGCAGTTCTTC. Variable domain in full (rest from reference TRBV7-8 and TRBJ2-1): GAGVSQSPRYKVAKRGQDVALRCDPISGHVSLFWYQQALGQGPEFLTYFQNEAQLDKSGLPSDRFFAERPEGSVSTLKIQRTQQEDSAVYLCASSSQGAHEQFFGPGTRLTVL.